The 24 T cell receptor beta chains listed next were all sequenced from one sample in a study of T cells in Graves' hyperthyroidism and ophthalmopathy (dated by TCRdb to the late 2010s). The library was generated by multiplex PCR. Sequencing instrument: Illumina HiSeq 2000. TCR beta CDR3 regions were amplified from RNA transcripts. For the first round of RT-PCR on the TCR CDR3, the HTBI primer set was used together with the Qiagen OneStep RT-PCR kit. TCRdb redid the processing of the public reads, applying fastp at Q25 and MiXCR, and retained in-frame beta chains. Rows with one shared CDR3 protein collapse into an entry with the most common genes and DNA. The sample table lists roughly 420,000 distinct CDR3 sequences, approximately 13% of them with a count of one. Less than 6.5% of the sample is taken by the ten largest. The specimen sequenced was blood. The receptors come from a young woman with Graves' hyperthyroidism.

The chain has TRBV20-1 and TRBJ2-7, with D perhaps TRBD1 (5 bases). The CDR3 runs to 11 residues. Germline-derived CDR1 and CDR2 are DFQATT and SNEGSKA (reference sequence). The V and J ends lost 5 bases and 7 bases respectively, with 12 bases between them. CDR3 coding DNA: TGCAGTGCTCGGACAACTATAGAGCAGTACTTC. This translates into CSARTTIEQYF.

In this sample, this clonotype turned up a few times. J is TRBJ2-3 and V is TRBV12-3 or TRBV12-4, with 9 bases fitting TRBD1. CDR3 size: 17 residues. Trimming cost V 6 bases and J 4 bases; bases outside gene matches: 14. The CDR3 DNA reads TGTGCCAGCAGCCCATTCGGGACAGGGTCTTCCCCAGATACGCAGTATTTT. Its protein is CASSPFGTGSSPDTQYF.

This clonotype was recorded many times. The chain couples TRBV3-1 to TRBJ2-5; D is unresolved. Germline assignment: CDR1 LGHDT and CDR2 YNNKEL (reference sequence). V gave up 1 base and J gave up 5 bases, with 2 bases separating them. This CDR3 is 11 amino acids long. CDR3 residues: CASSQAETQYF. DNA for the CDR3: TGTGCCAGCAGCCAAGCCGAGACCCAGTACTTC.

This clonotype was found a few times. Compared with germline, one end of the junction differs, possibly owing to a read error. This chain connects TRBV20-1 to TRBJ2-2, with D possibly being TRBD2 (5 bases). This CDR3 comprises 14 residues. Germline CDR1 and CDR2: DFQATT and SNEGSKA (reference sequence). In nucleotides, the CDR3 is TGCGGTGCTAGTGCGGGTCTATTCAGCGGGGAGCTGTTTTTT. Translated, it gives CGASAGLFSGELFF.

Ten or more counts support this clonotype. The rearrangement joins TRBV6-1 to TRBJ2-3; D perhaps matches TRBD1 (6 bases). Germline V lookup: CDR1 MNHNS, CDR2 SASEGT. The CDR3 covers 15 residues. The V end lost 8 bases, the J end lost 2 bases, and 17 bases lay between the germline ends. CDR3 in amino acids: CASVQGILDTDTQYF. CDR3 nucleotide sequence: TGTGCCAGCGTCCAGGGGATCCTTGACACAGATACGCAGTATTTT.

This clonotype was counted at least ten times. The gene calls are TRBV29-1 and TRBJ1-2; D is undetermined. The CDR3 has 12 residues. Germline CDR1 is SQVTM and CDR2 is ANQGSEA. Trimming removed 3 bases at V and 0 bases at J, with 5 bases between. The CDR3 sequence is CSVDAPNYGYTF. Written as DNA, the CDR3 is TGCAGCGTTGACGCACCTAACTATGGCTACACCTTC.

This clonotype was seen at least ten times. This rearrangement joins TRBV7-2 to TRBJ2-5; 9 bases match TRBD2. CDR3 size: 15 residues. Looked up from germline, CDR1 is SGHTA and CDR2 is FQGNSA. V shed 5 bases, J shed 5 bases, and the junction held 9 bases outside the gene matches. The CDR3 coding sequence is TGTGCCAGCAGCCAACTAGCGGGCCCTATGGAGACCCAGTACTTC. Protein: CASSQLAGPMETQYF.

This chain connects TRBV20-1 to TRBJ2-7; 7 bases are shared with TRBD1. Per germline, CDR1 DFQATT and CDR2 SNEGSKA (reference sequence). J was trimmed by 8 bases and V by 5 bases; bases with no gene match: 15. The CDR3 length is 14 residues. The CDR3 DNA follows: TGCAGTGCTGTCGACAGGGTACTTGGAACAAAGCAGTACTTC. Translation: CSAVDRVLGTKQYF.

The chain employs TRBV10-1 and TRBJ2-1; D gene ambiguous. Trimming took 3 bases from V and 10 from J, leaving 13 bases between them. Germline values: CDR1 WNHNN, CDR2 SYGVQD (reference sequence). This CDR3 has 13 amino acids. The CDR3 reads CASSDPSRGEQFF. The DNA for the CDR3 is TGCGCCAGCAGTGATCCCTCCCGCGGCGAGCAGTTCTTC.

This clonotype was seen more than once but under ten times. The chain couples TRBV20-1 to TRBJ2-2, with 7 bases aligning to TRBD2. V shed 5 bases, J shed 3 bases, and the junction held 12 bases outside the gene matches. Germline CDR1 reads DFQATT; CDR2 reads SNEGSKA (reference sequence). This CDR3 spans 16 amino acids. The CDR3 loop reads CSALPTTGGYTGELFF. CDR3 sequence (DNA): TGCAGTGCTCTTCCAACTACGGGGGGATACACCGGGGAGCTGTTTTTT.

This clonotype was seen repeatedly, ten times or more. Written as DNA, the CDR3 is TGTGCCAGCAGCCCCGGTGGCCCTGAAGCTTTCTTT. Protein sequence: CASSPGGPEAFF. The chain uses TRBV5-5 and TRBJ1-1; no definite D call. Germline V gene data show CDR1 as SGHKS and CDR2 as YYEKEE (reference sequence). CDR3 length: 12 amino acids. V was pared by 4 bases and J by 6 bases, with 10 bases between.

The chain employs TRBV27 and TRBJ2-1; 7 positions match TRBD2. Trimming cost V 2 bases and J 4 bases; bases outside gene matches: 11. The CDR3 spans 17 residues. From germline, CDR1 is MNHEY and CDR2 SMNVEV (reference sequence). The CDR3 spells CASSLGGGTGAYNEQFF. CDR3 DNA: TGTGCCAGCAGTTTAGGGGGGGGGACGGGAGCTTACAATGAGCAGTTCTTC.

This clonotype appeared a few times. CDR3 protein: CASSDSLSAEAFF. As DNA, the CDR3 is TGTGCCAGCAGTGACTCGCTTTCGGCTGAAGCTTTCTTT. The J gene is TRBJ1-1, the V gene TRBV6-4; unclear D gene. Germline CDR1 reads MRHNA; CDR2 reads SNTAGT. This CDR3 contains 13 residues. V lost 0 bases to trimming and J lost 6 bases, with 8 bases between them.

This clonotype was counted only a few times. V gene TRBV3-1 combines with J gene TRBJ2-7; 10 bases are shared with TRBD2. With 4 bases clipped from V and 6 bases from J, the junction kept 12 bases outside the gene matches. This CDR3 is built from 16 residues. CDR1 LGHDT and CDR2 YNNKEL come from the germline V gene (reference sequence). The CDR3 DNA reads TGTGCCAGCAGCCGCTGGGGTGAGCGGGAGGGCGTCGAGCAGTACTTC. It encodes CASSRWGEREGVEQYF.

The chain couples TRBV28 to TRBJ2-7; tentative D call: TRBD1 (5 bases). The CDR3 runs 14 residues. CDR1 is MDHEN, CDR2 SYDVKM, per germline. Deletions cut 2 bases from V and 5 bases from J, with 13 bases between. The CDR3 here is CASSLNGVGDEQYF. CDR3 nucleotides: TGTGCCAGCAGTTTAAATGGTGTAGGGGACGAGCAGTACTTC.

This sequence joins TRBV6-1 and TRBJ1-5; weak D call: TRBD1 (5 bases). With 0 bases removed from V and 7 bases from J, the gap between germline ends came to 7 bases. The CDR3 covers 13 residues. CDR1 is MNHNS, CDR2 SASEGT, per germline. The CDR3 DNA sequence: TGTGCCAGCAGTGAAGCGGGGCGCCAGCCCCAGCATTTT. This translates into CASSEAGRQPQHF.

This clonotype was seen ten or more times. The genes are TRBV6-5 and TRBJ2-7; 8 bases fit TRBD1. CDR1 is MNHEY and CDR2 is SVGAGI in the germline V gene. The V and J ends lost 0 bases and 3 bases, in that order; junction bases with no gene match: 4. CDR3 length equals 15 residues. The CDR3: CASSYSIGQGYEQYF. The CDR3 DNA is TGTGCCAGCAGTTACTCTATTGGACAGGGCTACGAGCAGTACTTC.

The chain links TRBV11-2 to TRBJ2-7; D is perhaps TRBD2 (6 bases). This CDR3 spans 15 amino acids. V shed 10 bases and J shed 0 bases, with 19 bases lying between them. The germline V gene encodes CDR1 SGHAT and CDR2 FQNNGV. CDR3 coding DNA: TGTGCCACCAGTACTTCGACTAGGAGCTCCTACGAGCAGTACTTC. Its translation is CATSTSTRSSYEQYF. Based on the CDR3 plus reference TRBV11-2 and TRBJ2-7, the full variable domain is EAGVAQSPRYKIIEKRQSVAFWCNPISGHATLYWYQQILGQGPKLLIQFQNNGVVDDSQLPKDRFSAERLKGVDSTLKIQPAKLEDSAVYLCATSTSTRSSYEQYFGPGTRLTVT.

This clonotype was found many times. The rearrangement links TRBV5-6 to TRBJ2-1; 10 nucleotides agree with TRBD1. The CDR3 runs 15 residues. The V gene's germline CDR1 is SGHDT and CDR2 YYEEEE. Trimming removed 4 bases from V and 2 bases from J; junction bases left unmatched: 3. CDR3 sequence: CASSPGQGPYNEQFF. CDR3 coding DNA: TGTGCCAGCAGCCCGGGACAGGGGCCCTACAATGAGCAGTTCTTC.

This clonotype was seen many times. The chain couples TRBV3-1 to TRBJ1-1; no reliable D call. This CDR3 is built from 11 residues. Deletions cut 1 base from V and 6 bases from J, with 3 bases between. Germline CDR1 LGHDT, CDR2 YNNKEL (reference sequence). The CDR3 region is CASSQGAEAFF. For the CDR3, the DNA is TGTGCCAGCAGCCAAGGAGCTGAAGCTTTCTTT.

The sample holds many counts of this clonotype. The chain combines TRBV6-1 with TRBJ2-1; 7 nucleotides match TRBD2. CDR3 length: 15 amino acids. Germline lookup yields CDR1 MNHNS and CDR2 SASEGT. After removal of 3 bases from V and 3 bases from J, the junction contained 5 bases not matched to a gene. The CDR3 reads CASSDSSGSYNEQFF. The CDR3 nucleotides are TGTGCCAGCAGTGACTCTAGCGGTAGCTACAATGAGCAGTTCTTC.

This clonotype has only a few counts. Likely a read error: the CDR3 ends without its conserved phenylalanine or tryptophan. The V and J genes are TRBV6-6 and TRBJ2-3; possible D gene TRBD2, 5 bases. The CDR3 is 16 residues long. The germline gives CDR1 MNHNY, CDR2 SVGAGI (reference sequence). Trimming pared 0 bases from V and 4 bases from J, leaving 14 bases between. The CDR3 sequence is CASSYSPASRADTQYS. The DNA of the CDR3 is TGTGCCAGCAGTTACTCTCCGGCTAGCCGTGCAGATACGCAGTATTCT.

This clonotype was found a few times. The J gene is TRBJ2-7, the V gene TRBV7-2; 9 nucleotides align to TRBD2. After removal of 5 bases from V and 1 base from J, the junction contained 6 bases not matched to a gene. The CDR3 totals 15 residues. The V gene's germline CDR1 is SGHTA and CDR2 FQGNSA. The CDR3 reads CASSQASGNSYEQYF. DNA of the CDR3: TGTGCCAGCAGCCAAGCTAGCGGGAATTCCTACGAGCAGTACTTC.

This clonotype was seen only a few times. The chain employs TRBV20-1 and TRBJ1-1, with D unclear. This CDR3 comprises 16 residues. V dropped 5 bases and J dropped 4 bases, with 23 bases sitting between them. Germline CDR1 and CDR2: DFQATT and SNEGSKA (reference sequence). CDR3 in DNA: TGCAGTGCTCTCGAGCTGACAATGACGAAAGGCACTGAAGCTTTCTTT. Its translation is CSALELTMTKGTEAFF.